Listed here is a single T cell receptor (beta chain). Method: immunoSEQ multiplex PCR; TCRdb's copy keeps in-frame clones and lacks some. The sample has around 42,000 clones; approximately 82% are singletons. The germline CDR1 and CDR2 sequences are SGDLS and YYNGEE. V lost 7 bases and J 5 bases, leaving 5 bases between the germline ends. This CDR3 spans 10 amino acids. The data were taken from a study of control samples from healthy donors and cancer patients. V and J are TRBV9 and TRBJ2-3; D is uncertain. The receptor's source is a man aged 55 to 70 in good health. Source material: blood. The CDR3 sequence is CASGRDTQYF. The CDR3 bases are TGTGCCAGCGGAAGAGATACGCAGTATTTT.